The clone carrying this T cell receptor (beta chain) appeared a few times. No antigen is known for it. Individual TCR cDNA molecules each bore their own unique molecular identifier. TCRdb redid the calling of the 5' RACE reads with MiXCR, one entry per CDR3 protein. Counted here are roughly 48,000 distinct CDR3 sequences, 12% occurring once; the ten biggest clones make up around 39%. This specimen comes from a study of spatial heterogeneity in lung cancer. On the study more broadly: Averaged across combinations, each unique TCR and UMI pairing appeared more than ten times in raw reads, which were uncorrected.

Time point specified: sample taken at primary tumor resection. Unsorted tumor, nontumor lung tissue or cryopreserved PBMC supplied the whole RNA. Study-wide results and caveats: Whereas they appeared in blood less at follow-up, ubiquitous expanded tumor TCRs appeared there more at resection.

Germline CDR1 SGHRS, CDR2 YFSETQ. Trimming cost V 4 bases and J 7 bases; bases outside gene matches: 8. The CDR3 has 14 residues. Here the sequenced sample was PBMCs, taken at surgery. The chain joins TRBV5-1 to TRBJ1-5, with TRBD1 identical over 7 bases. This clonotype originated in a female donor with early-stage non-small cell lung cancer. DNA for the CDR3: TGCGCCAGCAGCGAGGGGGCGGCGGGCCAGCCCCAGCATTTT. Its translation: CASSEGAAGQPQHF. The variable domain in full, completed from reference TRBV5-1 and TRBJ1-5, reads KAGVTQTPRYLIKTRGQQVTLSCSPISGHRSVSWYQQTPGQGLQFLFEYFSETQRNKGNFPGRFSGRQFSNSRSEMNVSTLELGDSALYLCASSEGAAGQPQHFGDGTRLSIL.